Each of the 16 T cell receptor beta chains below was sequenced from the same sample in a study of Ad26.COV2.S vaccination and SARS-CoV-2 variants. Using immunoSEQ multiplex PCR, the repertoire was profiled, and TCRdb retains in-frame clones only, with some absent. The sample comprises about 400,000 clones, about 90% of which are singletons, and around 1.7% rests with the top ten. Specified treatment: some 20 received Ad26.COV2.S at low or high dose, single or two shots; about five received placebo; per-sample allocation not given. Samples analyzed were those drawn on day 63 after the first vaccine or placebo injection. Specimen: peripheral blood, collected in a trial of Ad26.COV2.S vaccine versus placebo. The receptors stem from a person between 18 and 65 years old who received the Ad26.COV2.S COVID-19 vaccine or a placebo.

The chain couples TRBV19 to TRBJ2-1; 7 bases fit TRBD1. With V trimmed by 4 bases and J by 6 bases, 9 bases remained unmatched. The CDR3 loop spans 15 amino acids. CDR1 LNHDA and CDR2 SQIVND come from the germline V gene (reference sequence). The CDR3 region has the DNA TGTGCCAGTAGTACGACAGGGTTAGGCGGCAATGAGCAGTTCTTC. Its translation: CASSTTGLGGNEQFF.

V and J are TRBV1 and TRBJ2-7. TRBV1 is deemed a pseudogene. The CDR3 spans 17 residues. CDR3 coding DNA: TGCACCAGCAGCCCCTCGGGCGGCGGAACATGTTACTACGAGCAGTACTTC. Translated: CTSSPSGGGTCYYEQYF.

The gene calls are TRBV28 and TRBJ2-7, with 7 bases aligning to TRBD2. This CDR3 comprises 16 residues. The ends lost 5 bases at V and 4 bases at J; junction bases unmatched: 14. Germline V lookup: CDR1 MDHEN, CDR2 SYDVKM. For the CDR3, the DNA is TGTGCCAGCAGTGTTGCGGTGGGAGGGCTAGGTTACGAGCAGTACTTC. Amino acid sequence: CASSVAVGGLGYEQYF.

This clone was counted once. The chain joins TRBV5-1 to TRBJ2-7; TRBD1 matches at 9 bases. The CDR3 is 14 amino acids. The germline V gene encodes CDR1 SGHRS and CDR2 YFSETQ. The trim removed 2 bases at V and 4 bases at J, leaving 4 bases unmatched. The CDR3 protein is CASSLQGAGYEQYF. CDR3 nucleotides: TGCGCCAGCAGCTTACAGGGGGCGGGGTACGAGCAGTACTTC. Using reference TRBV5-1 and TRBJ2-7 for the parts outside the CDR3, the full variable domain is KAGVTQTPRYLIKTRGQQVTLSCSPISGHRSVSWYQQTPGQGLQFLFEYFSETQRNKGNFPGRFSGRQFSNSRSEMNVSTLELGDSALYLCASSLQGAGYEQYFGPGTRLTVT.

J is TRBJ2-3 and V is TRBV20-1; D not resolved. With 6 bases removed from V and 8 bases from J, the gap between germline ends came to 6 bases. CDR3 length: 9 residues. Germline lookup yields CDR1 DFQATT and CDR2 SNEGSKA (reference sequence). CDR3 DNA sequence: TGCAGTGCCTGGGGTACGCAGTATTTT. It translates to CSAWGTQYF.

The chain has TRBV5-6 and TRBJ1-1; D not certain. Germline V gene lookup returns CDR1 SGHDT and CDR2 YYEEEE. The V gene lost 0 bases and the J gene lost 1 base, with 10 bases spanning the gap. The CDR3 sequence is 15 residues long. The CDR3 here is CASSLAFYENTEAFF. The CDR3 coding sequence is TGTGCCAGCAGCTTGGCGTTCTATGAGAACACTGAAGCTTTCTTT.

This chain connects TRBV7-9 to TRBJ1-4; maybe TRBD1 (5 bases). Germline loops: CDR1 SEHNR, CDR2 FQNEAQ (reference sequence). The CDR3 length is 15 residues. The ends were cut back, 5 bases at V and 5 bases at J, with 15 bases in the middle. CDR3 sequence reads: CASSAPETANEKLFF. The CDR3 coding sequence is TGTGCCAGCAGCGCCCCCGAGACAGCAAATGAAAAACTGTTTTTT.

The gene calls are TRBV4-3 and TRBJ2-1; 7 positions match TRBD2. The CDR3 loop spans 15 amino acids. Germline loops: CDR1 LGHNA, CDR2 YSLEER. The ends lost 0 bases at V and 7 bases at J; junction bases unmatched: 6. The CDR3 bases are TGCGCCAGCAGCCAAGAGCCCGGGACTACGAATGAGCAGTTCTTC. It is translated as CASSQEPGTTNEQFF.

V usage is TRBV6-5 and J usage is TRBJ1-5; TRBD1 matches at 7 bases. Germline values: CDR1 MNHEY, CDR2 SVGAGI. This CDR3 is built from 16 residues. V dropped 2 bases and J dropped 2; count of bases not matched to a gene: 6. CDR3 in amino acids: CASSYGPGTGNQPQHF. The CDR3 region has the DNA TGTGCCAGCAGTTACGGTCCCGGGACAGGCAATCAGCCCCAGCATTTT.

The chain combines TRBV27 with TRBJ2-5, with D possibly matching TRBD2 (6 bases). Germline assignment: CDR1 MNHEY and CDR2 SMNVEV (reference sequence). This CDR3 contains 14 residues. V was trimmed by 8 bases and J by 0 bases, leaving 13 bases between them. Here the CDR3 reads CASGGKFYQETQYF. In nucleotides, the CDR3 is TGTGCCAGCGGGGGGAAGTTCTACCAAGAGACCCAGTACTTC.

The chain combines TRBV5-1 with TRBJ2-6; TRBD1 matches 11 bases. Germline V lookup: CDR1 SGHRS, CDR2 YFSETQ. The V segment lost 0 bases and the J segment 0 bases; nucleotides outside the gene matches: 2. CDR3 length equals 18 residues. CDR3 in amino acids: CASSLGGTGGSGANVLTF. CDR3 in DNA: TGCGCCAGCAGCTTGGGTGGGACAGGGGGCTCTGGGGCCAACGTCCTGACTTTC.

The genes are TRBV10-1 and TRBJ2-2; maybe TRBD2 (6 bases). Trimming removed 6 bases from V and 5 bases from J, with 16 bases in between. The CDR3 runs to 15 residues. Germline CDR1 reads WNHNN; CDR2 reads SYGVQD (reference sequence). In nucleotides, the CDR3 is TGCGCCAGCAGCTTCGGGGGTTCGGGGACCGGGGAGCTGTTTTTT. This sequence encodes CASSFGGSGTGELFF.

The rearrangement uses TRBV4-1 and TRBJ1-6; the D is unclear. The V and J ends lost 1 base and 7 bases respectively, with 11 bases between them. The CDR3 covers 15 residues. Germline assignment: CDR1 MGHRA and CDR2 YSYEKL. The chain's CDR3 is CASSQVSGANSPLHF. Here the CDR3 DNA reads TGCGCCAGCAGCCAAGTGTCGGGAGCCAATTCACCCCTCCACTTT.

V and J are TRBV18 and TRBJ1-4, with 8 positions matching TRBD1. CDR1 and CDR2 (germline): KGHSH, LQKENI. Trimming took 5 bases from V and 8 from J; bases not matched to a gene: 10. The CDR3 totals 15 residues. In DNA, the CDR3 is TGTGCCAGCTCAGCCAGGACAGGGTCCTTCGAAAAACTGTTTTTT. This sequence encodes CASSARTGSFEKLFF. Looking up the rest from reference TRBV18 and TRBJ1-4 gives the full variable domain: NAGVMQNPRHLVRRRGQEARLRCSPMKGHSHVYWYRQLPEEGLKFMVYLQKENIIDESGMPKERFSAEFPKEGPSILRIQQVVRGDSAAYFCASSARTGSFEKLFFGSGTQLSVL.

The chain recombines TRBV27 with TRBJ2-3; the D is unclear. Between the trimmed V and J ends, which lost 5 bases and 4 bases, there was a span of 10 bases. CDR1 and CDR2 (germline): MNHEY, SMNVEV (reference sequence). The CDR3 has 13 amino acids. The chain's CDR3 is CASSKRLADTQYF. For the CDR3, the DNA is TGTGCCAGCAGTAAAAGACTCGCAGATACGCAGTATTTT.

The CDR3 DNA is TGTGCCAGCAGGACTAGCGGGGGGGTCTATGAGCAGTTCTTC. Amino acid sequence: CASRTSGGVYEQFF. The chain has TRBV7-2 and TRBJ2-1; TRBD2 matches 14 bases. Trimming at V came to 6 bases and at J to 8 bases, leaving 3 bases not matched to a gene. Germline V gene data show CDR1 as SGHTA and CDR2 as FQGNSA. The CDR3 consists of 14 residues.